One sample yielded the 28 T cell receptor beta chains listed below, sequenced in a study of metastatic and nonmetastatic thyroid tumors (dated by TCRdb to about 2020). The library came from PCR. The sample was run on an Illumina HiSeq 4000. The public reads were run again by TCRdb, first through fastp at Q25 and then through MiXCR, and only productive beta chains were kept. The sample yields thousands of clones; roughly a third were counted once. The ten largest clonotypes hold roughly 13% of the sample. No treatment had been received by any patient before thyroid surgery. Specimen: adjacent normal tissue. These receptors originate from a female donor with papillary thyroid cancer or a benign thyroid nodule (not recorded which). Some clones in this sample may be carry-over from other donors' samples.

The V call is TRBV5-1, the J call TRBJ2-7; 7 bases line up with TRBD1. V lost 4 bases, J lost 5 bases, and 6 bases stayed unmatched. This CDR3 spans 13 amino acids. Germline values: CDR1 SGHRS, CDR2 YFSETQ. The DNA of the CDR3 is TGCGCCAGCAGCCAGACAGGGACGGACGAGCAGTACTTC. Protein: CASSQTGTDEQYF.

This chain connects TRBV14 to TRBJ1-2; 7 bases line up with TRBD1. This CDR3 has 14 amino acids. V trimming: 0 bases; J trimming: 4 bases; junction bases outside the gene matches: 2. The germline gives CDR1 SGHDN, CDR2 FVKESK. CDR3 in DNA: TGTGCCAGCAGCCAAGAGGGACAGACCTATGGCTACACCTTC. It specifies CASSQEGQTYGYTF.

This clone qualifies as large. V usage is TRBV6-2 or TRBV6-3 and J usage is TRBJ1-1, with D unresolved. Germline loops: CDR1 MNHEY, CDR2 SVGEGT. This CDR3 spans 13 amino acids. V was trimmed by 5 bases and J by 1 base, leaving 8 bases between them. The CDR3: CASSPSGNTEAFF. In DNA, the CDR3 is TGTGCCAGCAGTCCCTCAGGGAACACTGAAGCTTTCTTT.

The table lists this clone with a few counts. The chain's CDR3 is CASSPTGLNGYTF. CDR3 bases: TGTGCCAGCAGTCCGACAGGGCTTAATGGCTACACCTTC. The rearrangement joins TRBV7-8 to TRBJ1-2; the match to TRBD1 covers 7 bases. The CDR3 consists of 13 residues. CDR1 is SGHVS and CDR2 is FQNEAQ in the germline V gene. With V trimmed by 6 bases and J by 6 bases, 7 bases remained unmatched. Complete variable domain (other parts from reference TRBV7-8 and TRBJ1-2): GAGVSQSPRYKVAKRGQDVALRCDPISGHVSLFWYQQALGQGPEFLTYFQNEAQLDKSGLPSDRFFAERPEGSVSTLKIQRTQQEDSAVYLCASSPTGLNGYTFGSGTRLTVV.

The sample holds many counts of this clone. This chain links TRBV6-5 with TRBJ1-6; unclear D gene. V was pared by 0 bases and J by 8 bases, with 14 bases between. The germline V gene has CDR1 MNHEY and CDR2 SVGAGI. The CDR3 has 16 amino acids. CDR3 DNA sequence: TGTGCCAGCAGTTACTCGATCCACGGTGCTGATTCACCCCTCCACTTT. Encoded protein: CASSYSIHGADSPLHF.

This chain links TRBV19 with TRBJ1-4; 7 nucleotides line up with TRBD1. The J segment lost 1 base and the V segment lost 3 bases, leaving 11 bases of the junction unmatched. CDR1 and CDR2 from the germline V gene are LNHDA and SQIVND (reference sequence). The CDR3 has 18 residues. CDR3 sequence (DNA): TGTGCCAGTAGTATGGGCAGGGGGTATACCGAAACTAATGAAAAACTGTTTTTT. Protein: CASSMGRGYTETNEKLFF.

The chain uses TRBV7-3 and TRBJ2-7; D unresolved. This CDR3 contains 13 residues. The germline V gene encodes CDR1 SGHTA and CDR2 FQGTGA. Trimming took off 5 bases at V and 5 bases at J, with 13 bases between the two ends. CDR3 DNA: TGTGCCAGCAGCCCCTCCCATTACGACGAGCAGTACTTC. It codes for CASSPSHYDEQYF.

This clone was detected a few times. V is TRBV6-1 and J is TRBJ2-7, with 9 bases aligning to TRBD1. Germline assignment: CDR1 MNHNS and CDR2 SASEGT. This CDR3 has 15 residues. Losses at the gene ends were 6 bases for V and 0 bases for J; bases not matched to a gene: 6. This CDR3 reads CASRAGTGSSYEQYF. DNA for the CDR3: TGTGCCAGCAGAGCCGGGACAGGGAGCTCCTACGAGCAGTACTTC.

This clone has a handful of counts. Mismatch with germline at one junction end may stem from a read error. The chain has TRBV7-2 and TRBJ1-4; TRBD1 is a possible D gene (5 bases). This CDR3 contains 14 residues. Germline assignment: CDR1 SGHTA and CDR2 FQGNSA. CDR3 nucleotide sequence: TGTGCCAGCAACTTAGGGGACCGGAAGGAAAAACTGTTTTTT. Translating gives CASNLGDRKEKLFF. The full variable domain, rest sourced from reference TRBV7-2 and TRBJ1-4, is GAGVSQSPSNKVTEKGKDVELRCDPISGHTALYWYRQSLGQGLEFLIYFQGNSAPDKSGLPSDRFSAERTGGSVSTLTIQRTQQEDSAVYLCASNLGDRKEKLFFGSGTQLSVL.

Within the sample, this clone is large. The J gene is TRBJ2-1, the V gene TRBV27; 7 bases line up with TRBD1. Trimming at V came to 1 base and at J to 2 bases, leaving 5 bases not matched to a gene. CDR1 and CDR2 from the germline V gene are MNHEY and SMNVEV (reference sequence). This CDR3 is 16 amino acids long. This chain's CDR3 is CASSLLGQGAYNEQFF. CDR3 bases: TGTGCCAGCAGTTTATTAGGTCAGGGGGCCTACAATGAGCAGTTCTTC.

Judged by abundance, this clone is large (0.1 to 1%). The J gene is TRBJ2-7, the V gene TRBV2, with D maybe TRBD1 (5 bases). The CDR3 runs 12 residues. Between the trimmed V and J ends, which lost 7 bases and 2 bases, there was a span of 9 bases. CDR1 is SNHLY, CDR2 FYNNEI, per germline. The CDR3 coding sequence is TGTGCCAGCAACAGGACCCCCTACGAGCAGTACTTC. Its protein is CASNRTPYEQYF.

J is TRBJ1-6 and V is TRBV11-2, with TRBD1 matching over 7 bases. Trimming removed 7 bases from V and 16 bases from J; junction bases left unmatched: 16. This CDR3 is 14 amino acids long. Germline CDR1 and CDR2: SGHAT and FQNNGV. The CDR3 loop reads CASIFREGTGDLHF. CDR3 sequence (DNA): TGTGCCAGCATCTTCAGAGAGGGTACAGGGGATCTCCACTTT.

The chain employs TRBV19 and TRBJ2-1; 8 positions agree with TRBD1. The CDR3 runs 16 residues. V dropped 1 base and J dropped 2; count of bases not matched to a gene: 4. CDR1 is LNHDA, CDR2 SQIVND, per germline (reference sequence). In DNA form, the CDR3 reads TGTGCCAGTAGTATAGTTCGGACAGGGACCTACAATGAGCAGTTCTTC. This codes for CASSIVRTGTYNEQFF.

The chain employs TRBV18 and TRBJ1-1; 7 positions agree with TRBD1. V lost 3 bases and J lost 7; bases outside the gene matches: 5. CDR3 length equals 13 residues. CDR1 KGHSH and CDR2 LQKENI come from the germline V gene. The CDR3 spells CASSPTGQYEAFF. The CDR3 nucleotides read TGTGCCAGCTCACCGACGGGACAGTATGAAGCTTTCTTT.

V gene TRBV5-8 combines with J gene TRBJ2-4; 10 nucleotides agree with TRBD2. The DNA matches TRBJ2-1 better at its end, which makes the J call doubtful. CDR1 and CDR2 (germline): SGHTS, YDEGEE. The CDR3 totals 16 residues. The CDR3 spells CASSTLAGVGYNEQFF. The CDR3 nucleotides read TGTGCCAGCAGCACGCTAGCGGGAGTTGGGTACAATGAGCAGTTCTTC.

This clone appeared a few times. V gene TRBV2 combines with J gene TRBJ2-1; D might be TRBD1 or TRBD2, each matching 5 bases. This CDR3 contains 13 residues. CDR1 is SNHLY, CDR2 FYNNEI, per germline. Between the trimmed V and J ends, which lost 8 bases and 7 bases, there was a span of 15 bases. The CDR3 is CASLRDPRNEQFF. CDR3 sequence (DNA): TGTGCCAGCCTCAGGGACCCTAGGAATGAGCAGTTCTTC.

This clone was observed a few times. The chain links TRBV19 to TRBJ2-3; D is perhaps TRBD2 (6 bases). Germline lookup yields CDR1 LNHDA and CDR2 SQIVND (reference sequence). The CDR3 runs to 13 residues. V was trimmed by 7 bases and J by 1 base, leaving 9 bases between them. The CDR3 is CASNSGRTDTQYF. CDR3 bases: TGTGCCAGTAATAGCGGCCGCACAGATACGCAGTATTTT.

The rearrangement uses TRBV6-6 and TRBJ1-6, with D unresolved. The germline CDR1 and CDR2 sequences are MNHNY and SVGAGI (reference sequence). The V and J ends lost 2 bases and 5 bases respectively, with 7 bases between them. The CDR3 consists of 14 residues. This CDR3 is CASSYVRDNSPLHF. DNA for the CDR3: TGTGCCAGCAGTTACGTTAGAGATAATTCACCCCTCCACTTT.

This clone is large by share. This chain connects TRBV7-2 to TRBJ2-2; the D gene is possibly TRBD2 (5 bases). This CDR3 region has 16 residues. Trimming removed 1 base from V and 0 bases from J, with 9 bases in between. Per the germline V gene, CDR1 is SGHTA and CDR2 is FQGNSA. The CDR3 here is CASSLGGRANTGELFF. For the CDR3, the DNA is TGTGCCAGCAGCTTAGGAGGGCGGGCGAACACCGGGGAGCTGTTTTTT.

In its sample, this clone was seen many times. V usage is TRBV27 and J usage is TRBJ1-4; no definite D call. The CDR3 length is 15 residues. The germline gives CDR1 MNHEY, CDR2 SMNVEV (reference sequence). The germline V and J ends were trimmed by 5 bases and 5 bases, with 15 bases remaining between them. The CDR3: CASSPRTAGNEKLFF. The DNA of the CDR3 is TGTGCCAGCAGTCCCCGGACCGCCGGCAATGAAAAACTGTTTTTT. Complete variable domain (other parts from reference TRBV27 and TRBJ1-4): EAQVTQNPRYLITVTGKKLTVTCSQNMNHEYMSWYRQDPGLGLRQIYYSMNVEVTDKGDVPEGYKVSRKEKRNFPLILESPSPNQTSLYFCASSPRTAGNEKLFFGSGTQLSVL.

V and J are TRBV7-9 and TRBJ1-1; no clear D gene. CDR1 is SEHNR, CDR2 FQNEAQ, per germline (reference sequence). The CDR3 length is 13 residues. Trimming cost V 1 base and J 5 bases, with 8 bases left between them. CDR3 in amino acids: CASSLGLGTEAFF. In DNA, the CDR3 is TGTGCCAGCAGCTTAGGATTAGGAACTGAAGCTTTCTTT. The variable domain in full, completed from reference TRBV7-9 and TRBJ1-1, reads DTGVSQNPRHKITKRGQNVTFRCDPISEHNRLYWYRQTLGQGPEFLTYFQNEAQLEKSRLLSDRFSAERPKGSFSTLEIQRTEQGDSAMYLCASSLGLGTEAFFGQGTRLTVV.

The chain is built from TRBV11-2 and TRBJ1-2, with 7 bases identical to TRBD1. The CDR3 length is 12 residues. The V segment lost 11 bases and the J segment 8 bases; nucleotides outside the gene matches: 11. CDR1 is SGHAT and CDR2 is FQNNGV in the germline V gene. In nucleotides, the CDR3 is TGTGCCTCCAGGGGGGCAGGCGGGGGCTACACCTTC. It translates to CASRGAGGGYTF.

In DNA, the CDR3 is TGCAGTGCCTTCGACATTTACACCGGGGAGCTGTTTTTT. This gives the protein CSAFDIYTGELFF. The chain combines TRBV20-1 with TRBJ2-2; D remains ambiguous. This CDR3 is 13 amino acids long. The V and J ends lost 6 bases and 3 bases respectively, with 11 bases between them. Germline CDR1 reads DFQATT; CDR2 reads SNEGSKA (reference sequence).

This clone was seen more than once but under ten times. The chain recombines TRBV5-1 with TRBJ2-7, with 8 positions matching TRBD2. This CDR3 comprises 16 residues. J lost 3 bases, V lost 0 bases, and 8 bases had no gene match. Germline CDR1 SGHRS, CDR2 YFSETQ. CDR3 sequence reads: CASSLGPGLGVYEQYF. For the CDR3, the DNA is TGCGCCAGCAGCTTGGGTCCGGGACTAGGGGTCTACGAGCAGTACTTC. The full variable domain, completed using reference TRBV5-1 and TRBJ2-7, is KAGVTQTPRYLIKTRGQQVTLSCSPISGHRSVSWYQQTPGQGLQFLFEYFSETQRNKGNFPGRFSGRQFSNSRSEMNVSTLELGDSALYLCASSLGPGLGVYEQYFGPGTRLTVT.

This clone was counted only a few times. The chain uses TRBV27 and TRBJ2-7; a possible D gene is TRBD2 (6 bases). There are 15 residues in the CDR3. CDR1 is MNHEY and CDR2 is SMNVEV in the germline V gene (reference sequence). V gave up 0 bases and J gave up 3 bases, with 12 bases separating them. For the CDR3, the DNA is TGTGCCAGCAGTTTATCCACCGGAGGGCTCTACGAGCAGTACTTC. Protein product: CASSLSTGGLYEQYF.

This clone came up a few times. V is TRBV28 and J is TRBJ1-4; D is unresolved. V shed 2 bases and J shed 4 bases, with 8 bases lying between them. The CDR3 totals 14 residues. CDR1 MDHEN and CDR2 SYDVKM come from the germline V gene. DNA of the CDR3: TGTGCCAGCAGTTTAAGTCAACATAATGAAAAACTGTTTTTT. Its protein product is CASSLSQHNEKLFF.

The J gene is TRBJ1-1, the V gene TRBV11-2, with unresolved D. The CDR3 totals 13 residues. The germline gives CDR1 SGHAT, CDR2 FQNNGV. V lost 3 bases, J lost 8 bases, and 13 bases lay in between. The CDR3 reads CASSFRGTREAFF. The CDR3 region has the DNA TGTGCCAGCAGCTTTAGAGGTACCAGAGAAGCTTTCTTT.

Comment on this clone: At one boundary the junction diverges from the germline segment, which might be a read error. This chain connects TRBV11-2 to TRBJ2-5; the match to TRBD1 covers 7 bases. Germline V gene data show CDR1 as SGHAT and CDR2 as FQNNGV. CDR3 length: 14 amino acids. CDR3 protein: CASSRTGPQETQYF. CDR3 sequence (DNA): TGTGCCAGCAGCCGGACAGGACCTCAAGAGACTCAGTACTTC.